This T cell receptor beta chain is drawn from a study of blood T cell repertoires in COVID-19. V lost 6 bases and J lost 1, with 9 bases in between. This CDR3 comprises 13 residues. From germline, CDR1 is MNHEY and CDR2 SVGAGI. This table comes from immunoSEQ multiplex PCR, and its TCRdb copy is limited to in-frame clones, with some not included. The data show some 87,000 clones, with 78% seen just once and about 16% held by the top ten. The gene calls are TRBV6-5 and TRBJ1-1; D gene unclear. The sequenced material came from peripheral blood. The receptor's source is a human donor in a cohort sampled during active COVID-19. CDR3 DNA sequence: TGTGCCAGCAGAGTGGGCTCGAACACTGAAGCTTTCTTT. Translated: CASRVGSNTEAFF.